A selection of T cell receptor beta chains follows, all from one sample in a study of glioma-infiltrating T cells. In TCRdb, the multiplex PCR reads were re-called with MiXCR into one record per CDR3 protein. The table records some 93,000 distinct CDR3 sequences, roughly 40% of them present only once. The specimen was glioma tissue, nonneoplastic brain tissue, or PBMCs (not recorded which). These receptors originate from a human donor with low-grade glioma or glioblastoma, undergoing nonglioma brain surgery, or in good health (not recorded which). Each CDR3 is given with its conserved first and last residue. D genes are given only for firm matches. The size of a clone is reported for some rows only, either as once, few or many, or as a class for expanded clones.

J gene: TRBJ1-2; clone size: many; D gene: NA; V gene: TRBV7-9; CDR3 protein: CASSLGQNPNYGYTF; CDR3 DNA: TGTGCCAGCAGCTTAGGGCAGAACCCTAACTATGGCTACACCTTC
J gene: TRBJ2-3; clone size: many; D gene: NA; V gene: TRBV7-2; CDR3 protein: CASSFSGDTQYF; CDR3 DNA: TGTGCCAGCAGCTTTTCCGGGGATACGCAGTATTTT
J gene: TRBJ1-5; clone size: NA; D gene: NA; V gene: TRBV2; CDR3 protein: CASSYGERGNQPQHF; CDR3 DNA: TGTGCCAGCAGCTACGGCGAGAGAGGCAATCAGCCCCAGCATTTT
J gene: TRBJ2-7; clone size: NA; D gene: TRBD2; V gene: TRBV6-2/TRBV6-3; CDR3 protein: CASSPPTSGGTKEQYF; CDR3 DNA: TGTGCCAGCTCACCACCGACTAGCGGGGGGACCAAAGAGCAGTACTTC
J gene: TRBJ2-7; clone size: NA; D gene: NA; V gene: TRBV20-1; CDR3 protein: CSARAGGYEQYF; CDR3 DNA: TGCAGTGCTAGGGCAGGGGGGTACGAGCAGTACTTC
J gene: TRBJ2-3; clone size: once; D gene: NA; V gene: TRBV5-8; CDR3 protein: CASSLALEGLSTDTQYF; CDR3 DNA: TGTGCCAGCAGCTTGGCGTTAGAGGGACTTAGCACAGATACGCAGTATTTT
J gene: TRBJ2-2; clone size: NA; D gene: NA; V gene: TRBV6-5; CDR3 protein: CASSYLDPKSDTGELFF; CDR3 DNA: TGTGCCAGCAGTTACCTAGACCCTAAGTCGGATACCGGGGAGCTGTTTTTT
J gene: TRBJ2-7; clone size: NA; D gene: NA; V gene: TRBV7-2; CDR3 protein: CASSRAPGHYSYEQYF; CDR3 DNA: TGTGCTAGCAGTCGAGCACCGGGACATTACTCCTACGAGCAGTACTTC
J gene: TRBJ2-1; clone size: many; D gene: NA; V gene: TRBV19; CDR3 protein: CASRPTKILNEQFF; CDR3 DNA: TGTGCCAGTAGACCTACTAAGATCCTGAATGAGCAGTTCTTC
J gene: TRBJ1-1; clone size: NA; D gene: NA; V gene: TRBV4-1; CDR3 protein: CVSSQTDVNTEAFF; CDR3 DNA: TGCGTTAGCAGCCAAACAGACGTGAACACTGAAGCTTTCTTT
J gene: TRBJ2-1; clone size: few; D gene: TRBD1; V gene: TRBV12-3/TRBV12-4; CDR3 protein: CASSFFLRQGYNEQFF; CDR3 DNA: TGTGCCAGCAGTTTTTTTCTTCGACAGGGGTACAATGAGCAGTTCTTC
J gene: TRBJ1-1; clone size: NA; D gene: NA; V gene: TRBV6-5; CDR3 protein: CASRPGGPNTEALF; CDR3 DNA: TGTGCCAGCAGACCCGGGGGACCCAACACTGAGGCTCTCTTT
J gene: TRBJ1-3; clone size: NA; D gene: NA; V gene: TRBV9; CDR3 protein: CAVPPYRVWDSGNTIYF; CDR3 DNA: TGTGCCGTTCCGCCTTACAGGGTTTGGGACTCTGGAAACACCATATATTTT
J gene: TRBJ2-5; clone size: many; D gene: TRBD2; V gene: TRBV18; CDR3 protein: CASSPGTTSGRETQYF; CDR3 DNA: TGTGCCAGCTCACCAGGGACGACTAGCGGGAGAGAGACCCAGTACTTC
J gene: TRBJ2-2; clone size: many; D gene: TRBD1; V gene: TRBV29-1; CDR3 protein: CSVTGGAATGELFF; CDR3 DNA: TGCAGCGTTACAGGGGGCGCAGCCACCGGGGAGCTGTTTTTT
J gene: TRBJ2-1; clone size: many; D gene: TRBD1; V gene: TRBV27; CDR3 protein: CASSFEQGKYEQFF; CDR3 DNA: TGTGCCAGCAGTTTTGAACAGGGGAAATATGAGCAGTTCTTC
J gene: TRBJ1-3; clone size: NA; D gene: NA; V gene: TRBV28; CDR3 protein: CASSPSHTGNTIYF; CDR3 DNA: TGTGCCAGCAGCCCCTCTCACACTGGAAACACCATATATTTT
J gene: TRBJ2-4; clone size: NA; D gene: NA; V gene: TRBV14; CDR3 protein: CVSSLISSDIQYF; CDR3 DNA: TGTGTTAGCAGCCTGATTAGCTCAGACATTCAGTACTTC
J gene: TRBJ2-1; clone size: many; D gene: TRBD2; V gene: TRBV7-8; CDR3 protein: CASSLPGRDEQFF; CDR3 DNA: TGTGCCAGCAGCTTACCGGGGAGGGATGAGCAGTTCTTC
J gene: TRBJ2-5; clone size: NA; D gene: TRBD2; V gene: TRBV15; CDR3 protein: CATSSMLAGAQETQYF; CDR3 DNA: TGTGCCACCAGCAGCATGCTAGCGGGAGCCCAAGAGACCCAGTACTTC
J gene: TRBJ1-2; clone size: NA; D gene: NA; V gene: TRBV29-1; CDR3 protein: CRVEFWQGYGYTF; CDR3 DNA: TGCAGAGTTGAATTTTGGCAAGGATATGGCTACACCTTC
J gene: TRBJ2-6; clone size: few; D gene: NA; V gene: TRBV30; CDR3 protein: CAWSVRGANVLTF; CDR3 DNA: TGTGCCTGGAGTGTACGTGGGGCCAACGTCCTGACTTTC
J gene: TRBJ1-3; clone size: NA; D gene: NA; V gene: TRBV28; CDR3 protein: CASRTQTSGNTIYF; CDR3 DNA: TGTGCCAGTAGAACACAGACCTCTGGAAACACCATATATTTT
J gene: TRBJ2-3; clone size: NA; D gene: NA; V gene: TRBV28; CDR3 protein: CASSLVGSYTQYF; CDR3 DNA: TGTGCCAGCAGTTTAGTGGGTTCATATACTCAGTATTTT
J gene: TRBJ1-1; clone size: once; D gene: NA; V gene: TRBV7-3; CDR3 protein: CASSLNTRANEAFF; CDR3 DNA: TGTGCCAGCAGCTTGAACACCAGGGCCAATGAAGCTTTCTTT
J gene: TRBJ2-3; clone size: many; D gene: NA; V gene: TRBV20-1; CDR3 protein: CSARDPRESSTDTQYF; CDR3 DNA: TGCAGTGCTAGAGATCCCCGGGAGTCGAGCACAGATACGCAGTATTTT
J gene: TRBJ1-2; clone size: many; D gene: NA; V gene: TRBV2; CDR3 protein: CASSPLTAGYGYTF; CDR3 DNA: TGTGCCAGCAGTCCTCTGACAGCGGGATATGGCTACACCTTC
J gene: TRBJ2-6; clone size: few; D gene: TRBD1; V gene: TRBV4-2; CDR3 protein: CASSQTGQPFSGANVLTF; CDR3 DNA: TGTGCCAGCAGCCAAACGGGACAGCCGTTTTCTGGGGCCAACGTCCTGACTTTC
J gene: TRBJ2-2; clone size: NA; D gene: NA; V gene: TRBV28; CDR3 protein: CATLFPLGGAHTGELFF; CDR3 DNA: TGTGCCACCCTTTTCCCCCTCGGGGGCGCGCATACCGGGGAGCTGTTTTTT
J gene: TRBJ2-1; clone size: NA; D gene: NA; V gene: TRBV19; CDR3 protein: CASSIEGGYNEQFF; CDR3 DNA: TGTGCCAGTAGTATCGAGGGAGGATACAATGAGCAGTTCTTC
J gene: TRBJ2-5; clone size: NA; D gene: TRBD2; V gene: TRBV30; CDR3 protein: CAWSEKIAGGGETQYF; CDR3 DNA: TGTGCCTGGAGTGAGAAAATAGCGGGAGGCGGGGAGACCCAGTACTTC
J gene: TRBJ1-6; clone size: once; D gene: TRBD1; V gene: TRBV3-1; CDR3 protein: CASSLRQGHSPLHF; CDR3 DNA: TGTGCCAGCAGCTTAAGACAGGGGCATTCACCCCTCCACTTT
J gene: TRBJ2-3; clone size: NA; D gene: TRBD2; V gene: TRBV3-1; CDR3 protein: CASNQASAGGSTYTQYF; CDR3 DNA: TGTGCCAGCAACCAAGCGAGTGCCGGGGGGAGCACATATACGCAGTATTTT
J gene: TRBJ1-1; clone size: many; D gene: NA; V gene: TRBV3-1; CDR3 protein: CASRPDSNTEAFF; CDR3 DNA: TGTGCCAGCAGACCGGACTCGAACACTGAAGCTTTCTTT
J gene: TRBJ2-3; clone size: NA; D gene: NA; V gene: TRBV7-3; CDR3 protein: CASSLSSASTDTQYF; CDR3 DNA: TGTGCCAGCAGCTTAAGTTCTGCTAGCACAGATACGCAGTATTTT
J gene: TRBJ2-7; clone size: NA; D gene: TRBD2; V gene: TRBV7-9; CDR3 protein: CASRPTTSGRAEERYF; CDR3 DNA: TGTGCCAGCAGACCCACAACTAGCGGGAGGGCGGAGGAGCGGTACTTC
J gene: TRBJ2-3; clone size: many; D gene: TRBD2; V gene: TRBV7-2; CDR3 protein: CASSWTSGRYTQYF; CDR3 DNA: TGTGCCAGCAGCTGGACTAGCGGGAGATATACGCAGTATTTT
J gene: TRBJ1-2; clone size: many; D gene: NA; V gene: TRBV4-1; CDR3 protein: CASSPDTTNYGYTF; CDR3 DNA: TGCGCCAGCAGCCCCGACACCACTAACTATGGCTACACCTTC
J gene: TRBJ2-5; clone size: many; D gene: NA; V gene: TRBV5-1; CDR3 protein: CASSENEGREETQYF; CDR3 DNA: TGCGCCAGCAGCGAGAACGAGGGGCGGGAAGAGACCCAGTACTTC
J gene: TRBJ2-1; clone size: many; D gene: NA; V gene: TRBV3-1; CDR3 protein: CASSQVQWGLRGEQFF; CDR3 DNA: TGTGCCAGCAGCCAAGTGCAGTGGGGTCTACGCGGTGAGCAGTTCTTC
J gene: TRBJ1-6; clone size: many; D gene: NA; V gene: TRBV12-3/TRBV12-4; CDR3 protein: CASSPLKPSPLHF; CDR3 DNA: TGTGCCAGCAGTCCCCTTAAGCCGTCACCCCTCCACTTT
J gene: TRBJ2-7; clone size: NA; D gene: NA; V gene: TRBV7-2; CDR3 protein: CASSSLGRRGREQYF; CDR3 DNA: TGTGCCAGCAGCTCCCTAGGTCGGAGGGGCAGGGAGCAGTACTTC
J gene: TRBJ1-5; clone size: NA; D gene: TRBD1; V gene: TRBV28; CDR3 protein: CASTMGATGDNQPQHF; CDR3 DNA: TGTGCTAGCACCATGGGGGCGACAGGGGACAATCAGCCCCAGCATTTT
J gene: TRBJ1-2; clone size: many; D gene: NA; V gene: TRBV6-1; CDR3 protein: CASSERQNYGYTF; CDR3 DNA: TGTGCCAGCAGTGAAAGGCAGAACTATGGCTACACCTTC
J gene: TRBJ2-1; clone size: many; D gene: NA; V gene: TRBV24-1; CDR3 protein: CATSDPYPYNEQFF; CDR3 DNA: TGTGCCACCAGTGACCCGTACCCCTACAATGAGCAGTTCTTC
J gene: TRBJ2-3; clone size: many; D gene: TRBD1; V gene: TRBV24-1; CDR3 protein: CATSSTGDTDTQYF; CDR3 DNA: TGTGCCACCAGCTCGACAGGGGACACAGATACGCAGTATTTT
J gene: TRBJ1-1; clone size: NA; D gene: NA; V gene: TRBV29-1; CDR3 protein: CSVAGTFQENTEALF; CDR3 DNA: TGCAGCGTTGCCGGGACCTTTCAAGAGAACACTGAAGCTCTCTTT
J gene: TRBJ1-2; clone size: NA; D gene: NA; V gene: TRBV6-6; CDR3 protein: CAGTDLTGGYGYTF; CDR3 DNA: TGTGCCGGCACCGACCTGACGGGGGGCTATGGCTACACCTTC
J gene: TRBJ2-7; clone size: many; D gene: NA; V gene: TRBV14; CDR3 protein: CASSQDISYEQYF; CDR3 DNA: TGTGCCAGCAGCCAAGATATCTCCTACGAGCAGTACTTC
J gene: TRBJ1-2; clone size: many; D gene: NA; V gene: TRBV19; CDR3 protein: CASTGTQNYGYTF; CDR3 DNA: TGTGCCAGTACCGGGACACAAAACTATGGCTACACCTTC
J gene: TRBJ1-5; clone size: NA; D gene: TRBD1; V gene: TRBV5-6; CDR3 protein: CASSLGQGPQPQHF; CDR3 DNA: TGTGCCAGCAGCTTGGGACAGGGACCTCAGCCCCAGCATTTT
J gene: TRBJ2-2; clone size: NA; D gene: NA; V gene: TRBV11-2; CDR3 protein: CASSPITGTAGVTGGLFF; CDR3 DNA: TGTGCCAGCAGCCCCATAACGGGGACAGCGGGAGTAACCGGGGGGCTGTTTTTT
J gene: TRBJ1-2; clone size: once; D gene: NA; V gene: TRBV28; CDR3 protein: CARSFRSENYGYTF; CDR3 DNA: TGTGCCAGAAGTTTTCGGTCAGAGAACTATGGCTACACCTTC
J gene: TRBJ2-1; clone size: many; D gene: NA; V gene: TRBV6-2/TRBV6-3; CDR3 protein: CASSDTRGDRQFF; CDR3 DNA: TGTGCCAGCAGCGACACTCGGGGGGACAGGCAGTTCTTC
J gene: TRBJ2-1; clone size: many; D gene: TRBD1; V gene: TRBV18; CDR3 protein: CASTGQSSYNEQFF; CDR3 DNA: TGTGCCAGCACGGGACAGAGCTCCTACAATGAGCAGTTCTTC
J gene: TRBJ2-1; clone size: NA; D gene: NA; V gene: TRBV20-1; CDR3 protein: CSVGVGGTSYEQFF; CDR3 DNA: TGCAGTGTGGGGGTAGGGGGAACCTCCTACGAGCAGTTCTTC
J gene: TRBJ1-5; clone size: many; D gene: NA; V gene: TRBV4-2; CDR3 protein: CASSQDRQTNQPQHF; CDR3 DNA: TGTGCCAGCAGCCAAGATAGACAGACGAATCAGCCCCAGCATTTT
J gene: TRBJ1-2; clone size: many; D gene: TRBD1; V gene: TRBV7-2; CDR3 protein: CASSVATGGDGYTF; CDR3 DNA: TGTGCCAGCAGCGTGGCGACAGGGGGCGATGGCTACACCTTC
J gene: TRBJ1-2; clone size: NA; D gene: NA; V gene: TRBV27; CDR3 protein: CASSSLSGYGYTF; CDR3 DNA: TGTGCCAGCAGTTCCCTCTCGGGGTATGGCTACACCTTC
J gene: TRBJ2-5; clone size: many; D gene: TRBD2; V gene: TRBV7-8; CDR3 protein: CASSPGLARQETQYF; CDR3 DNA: TGTGCCAGCAGCCCGGGACTAGCGCGCCAAGAGACCCAGTACTTC